The rows below give T cell receptor beta chains drawn from one sample of a study of blood T cell repertoires in COVID-19. Profiling relied on immunoSEQ multiplex PCR, and the TCRdb table lists in-frame clones only, not all of them. This repertoire shows about 260,000 clones, around 88% found once; its top ten account for roughly 1.2%. Sequenced sample: PBMCs or T cells enriched from blood (not recorded which). The source is a woman aged 40 to 55 with acute COVID-19. CDR3s include the opening cysteine and the closing phenylalanine or tryptophan. The D gene is left open where the match is weak. A clone size is listed for some rows: how often the clone was seen (once, few, many), or a class if it is expanded.

.,TRBJ2-1,TRBV21-1,.,CARQYISGSDVEQFF,TGTGCCAGACAGTATATTAGCGGGAGCGATGTTGAGCAGTTCTTC
TRBD2,TRBJ2-2,TRBV5-1,.,CASIRSGTSNTGELFF,TGCGCCAGCATCAGGAGCGGGACCTCGAACACCGGGGAGCTGTTTTTT
TRBD2,TRBJ2-3,TRBV7-8,.,CASSPRPGLAESTDTQYF,TGTGCCAGCAGCCCAAGACCGGGACTAGCGGAAAGCACAGATACGCAGTATTTT
.,TRBJ2-3,TRBV9,.,CASSSKAGHTDTQYF,TGTGCCAGCAGCTCCAAGGCGGGTCACACAGATACGCAGTATTTT
TRBD1,TRBJ1-5,TRBV29-1,.,CSVVTGGRNQPQHF,TGCAGCGTTGTCACAGGGGGCCGCAATCAGCCCCAGCATTTT
.,TRBJ1-2,TRBV12-3/TRBV12-4,.,CASNPARGDGYTF,TGTGCCAGCAACCCGGCCCGAGGCGATGGCTACACCTTC
TRBD1,TRBJ1-2,TRBV28,once,CASSLGQGLNYGYTF,TGTGCCAGCAGTTTAGGACAGGGACTTAACTATGGCTACACCTTC
.,TRBJ1-1,TRBV2,.,CASSTLVAGEAFF,TGTGCCAGCAGCACCCTTGTTGCCGGTGAAGCTTTCTTT
TRBD1,TRBJ1-2,TRBV5-4,.,CASSRPGGGGYGYTF,TGTGCCAGCAGCCGCCCAGGGGGCGGAGGCTATGGCTACACCTTC
TRBD1,TRBJ1-2,TRBV29-1,.,CSVYRDRGPLGYGYTF,TGCAGCGTCTACCGGGACAGGGGGCCCCTAGGGTATGGCTACACCTTC
.,TRBJ1-4,TRBV5-1,.,CASSLFTGATNEKLFF,TGCGCCAGCAGCTTGTTTACGGGGGCAACTAATGAAAAACTGTTTTTT
TRBD2,TRBJ2-5,TRBV7-2,.,CASSQRWSSGRGGQETQYF,TGTGCCAGCAGCCAACGTTGGTCTAGCGGGAGAGGGGGCCAAGAGACCCAGTACTTC
.,TRBJ1-1,TRBV10-3,.,CAISESDRFMNTEAFF,TGTGCCATCAGTGAGTCCGATAGATTTATGAACACTGAAGCTTTCTTT
.,TRBJ1-2,TRBV12-3/TRBV12-4,.,CASSTSQGYGYTF,TGTGCCAGCAGTACCTCGCAGGGTTATGGCTACACCTTC
.,TRBJ1-1,TRBV6-2/TRBV6-3,.,CASSAGVGAFF,TGTGCCAGCAGTGCGGGGGTTGGAGCTTTCTTT
TRBD1,TRBJ1-2,TRBV5-6,.,CASSLDRGLYGYTF,TGTGCCAGCAGCTTGGACAGGGGGCTCTATGGCTACACCTTC
TRBD2,TRBJ2-2,TRBV28,.,CASSYFVGGPLGELFF,TGTGCCAGCAGTTACTTTGTGGGAGGGCCGCTCGGGGAGCTGTTTTTT
TRBD1,TRBJ1-2,TRBV29-1,.,CSVNAGTVEDEGYTF,TGCAGCGTTAACGCCGGGACAGTTGAGGATGAAGGCTACACCTTC
.,TRBJ2-3,TRBV21-1,.,CASSTTEDTQYF,TGTGCCAGCAGCACGACAGAAGATACGCAGTATTTT
.,TRBJ1-6,TRBV9,.,CASSVEGGAPLHF,TGTGCCAGCAGCGTAGAGGGCGGGGCACCCCTCCACTTT
.,TRBJ1-5,TRBV24-1,.,CATSDLGGNQPQHF,TGTGCCACCAGTGATTTGGGGGGGAATCAGCCCCAGCATTTT
TRBD1,TRBJ1-1,TRBV6-5,.,CASSFGQDTEAFF,TGTGCCAGCAGCTTTGGACAGGACACTGAAGCTTTCTTT
TRBD2,TRBJ2-7,TRBV30,.,CAWSLTSGSAYEQYF,TGTGCCTGGAGTCTTACTAGCGGGAGCGCCTACGAGCAGTACTTC
.,TRBJ1-2,TRBV19,few,CASSIRGRGANYGYTF,TGTGCCAGTAGTATCCGTGGCAGAGGAGCTAACTATGGCTACACCTTC
.,TRBJ2-2,TRBV30,.,CAWSVGGITGELFF,TGTGCCTGGAGTGTCGGGGGAATCACCGGGGAGCTGTTTTTT
.,TRBJ2-5,TRBV18,.,CASSPPPLPAEQETQYF,TGTGCCAGCTCACCACCACCATTACCAGCGGAACAAGAGACCCAGTACTTC
.,TRBJ1-5,TRBV27,.,CASSLIQVPGQPQHF,TGTGCCAGCAGTTTAATTCAGGTCCCCGGCCAGCCCCAGCATTTT
TRBD2,TRBJ2-5,TRBV5-4,.,CASSLSGSFETQYF,TGTGCCAGCAGCCTTAGCGGGAGCTTCGAGACCCAGTACTTC
TRBD1,TRBJ2-1,TRBV6-2/TRBV6-3,.,CASSDPGGYEQFF,TGTGCCAGCAGTGATCCAGGGGGCTATGAGCAGTTCTTC
.,TRBJ1-1,TRBV7-2,few,CASSLEEGTEAFF,TGTGCCAGCAGCTTAGAGGAGGGCACTGAAGCTTTCTTT
.,TRBJ2-2,TRBV6-5,few,CASSFYGPGELFF,TGTGCCAGCAGCTTTTATGGCCCCGGGGAGCTGTTTTTT
TRBD1,TRBJ2-1,TRBV19,.,CASSVNYGTESNEQFF,TGTGCCAGTAGTGTCAATTATGGGACAGAGTCCAATGAGCAGTTCTTC
.,TRBJ2-1,TRBV27,.,CASSLLAGSYNEQFF,TGTGCCAGCAGTTTACTGGCGGGCTCCTACAATGAGCAGTTCTTC
.,TRBJ1-5,TRBV12-3/TRBV12-4,.,CASSLSGDQPQHF,TGTGCCAGCAGTTTATCGGGGGATCAGCCCCAGCATTTT
TRBD1,TRBJ2-3,TRBV9,.,CASSEGPLTGQGASDTQYF,TGTGCCAGCAGCGAGGGGCCTCTTACGGGACAGGGGGCCTCAGATACGCAGTATTTT
.,TRBJ1-3,TRBV10-2,.,CASSDQFSGNTIYF,TGCGCCAGCAGTGACCAGTTCTCTGGAAACACCATATATTTT
TRBD1,TRBJ1-2,TRBV11-2,.,CASSPSWDSSYGYTF,TGTGCCAGCAGCCCTTCCTGGGACAGCTCCTATGGCTACACCTTC
TRBD2,TRBJ2-1,TRBV25-1,.,CASSGPPPSGILNEQFF,TGTGCCAGCAGCGGACCCCCTCCTAGCGGGATTCTGAATGAGCAGTTCTTC
TRBD2,TRBJ2-2,TRBV27,.,CASSSRLAGDTGELFF,TGTGCCAGCAGTTCGCGCCTAGCGGGAGATACCGGGGAGCTGTTTTTT
.,TRBJ2-5,TRBV3-1/TRBV3-2,.,CASSQGRETQYF,TGTGCCAGCAGCCAGGGGCGGGAGACCCAGTACTTC
TRBD1,TRBJ1-5,TRBV19,.,CASWDRNQPQHF,TGTGCCAGTTGGGACAGGAATCAGCCCCAGCATTTT
TRBD2,TRBJ2-3,TRBV11-2,.,CASSPRTSGGVDTQYF,TGTGCCAGCAGCCCGCGGACTAGCGGGGGCGTTGATACGCAGTATTTT
TRBD1,TRBJ1-1,TRBV5-1,once,CASSHGTAMNTEAFF,TGCGCCAGCAGCCACGGGACAGCTATGAACACTGAAGCTTTCTTT
.,TRBJ1-1,TRBV5-1,.,CASSLESGGTEAFF,TGCGCCAGCAGCTTGGAATCGGGAGGCACTGAAGCTTTCTTT
.,TRBJ1-2,TRBV10-3,once,CAIGRWQDYTF,TGTGCCATCGGGAGGTGGCAGGACTACACCTTC
.,TRBJ1-1,TRBV15,.,CATSRNLNTEAFF,TGTGCCACCAGCAGAAACTTGAACACTGAAGCTTTCTTT